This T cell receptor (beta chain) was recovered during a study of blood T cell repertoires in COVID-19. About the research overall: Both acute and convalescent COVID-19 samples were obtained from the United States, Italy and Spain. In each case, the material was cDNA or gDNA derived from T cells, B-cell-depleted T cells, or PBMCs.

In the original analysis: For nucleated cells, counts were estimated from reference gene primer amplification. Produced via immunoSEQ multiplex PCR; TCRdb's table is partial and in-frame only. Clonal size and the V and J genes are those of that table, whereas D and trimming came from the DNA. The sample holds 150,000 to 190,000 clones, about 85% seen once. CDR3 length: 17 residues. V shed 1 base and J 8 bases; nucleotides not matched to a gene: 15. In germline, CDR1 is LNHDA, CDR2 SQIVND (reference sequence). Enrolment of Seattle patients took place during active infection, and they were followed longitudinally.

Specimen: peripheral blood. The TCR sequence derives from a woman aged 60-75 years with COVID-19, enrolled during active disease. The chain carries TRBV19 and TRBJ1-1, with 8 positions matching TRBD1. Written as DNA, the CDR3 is TGTGCCAGTAGTATAGGGGGCCAGGGGGCCCGTGGGGCCGAAGCTTTCTTT. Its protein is CASSIGGQGARGAEAFF.